This T cell receptor (beta chain) originates from a study of cytomegalovirus exposure and HLA in healthy donors. General study results and limits: TCR beta chains numbering more than 150 were designated cytomegalovirus-associated. Through in vitro validation, three CMV-associated chains were shown to be specific for CMV antigens.

This clone was counted a single time. What it binds is not known. This table comes from immunoSEQ multiplex PCR, and its TCRdb copy is limited to in-frame clones, with some not included. Of approximately 260,000 clones in the sample, 80% to 90% are singletons; the top ten hold around 1%. The CDR3 has 15 residues. V was pared by 1 base and J by 4 bases, with 13 bases between. The germline V gene encodes CDR1 LGHNA and CDR2 YSLEER. V usage is TRBV4-3 and J usage is TRBJ1-2, with D possibly TRBD1 on 5 matching bases. Source material: PBMCs. The source is a woman aged 18-30 years in good health and CMV-seronegative. CDR3 DNA sequence: TGCGCCAGCAGCCAAGCGCGGGGCCAAGGCTATGGCTACACCTTC. Translated, it gives CASSQARGQGYGYTF.